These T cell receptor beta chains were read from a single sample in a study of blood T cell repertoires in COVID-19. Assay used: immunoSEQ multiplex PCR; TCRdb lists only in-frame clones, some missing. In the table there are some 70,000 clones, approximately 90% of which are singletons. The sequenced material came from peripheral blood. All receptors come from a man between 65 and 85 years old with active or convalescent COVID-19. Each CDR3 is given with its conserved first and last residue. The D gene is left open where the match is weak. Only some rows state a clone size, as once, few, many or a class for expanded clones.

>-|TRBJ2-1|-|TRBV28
CASSLGGGGNNEQFF
TGTGCCAGCAGTTTAGGGGGGGGCGGGAACAATGAGCAGTTCTTC
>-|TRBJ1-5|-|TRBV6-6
CASSYRGASDQPQHF
TGTGCCAGCAGTTACCGGGGGGCGTCGGATCAGCCCCAGCATTTT
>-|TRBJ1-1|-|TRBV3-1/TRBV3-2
CASASPLTGNEAFF
TGTGCCAGCGCTTCGCCTCTAACAGGGAATGAAGCTTTCTTT
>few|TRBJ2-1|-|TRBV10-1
CASSELGGEQFF
TGCGCCAGCAGTGAGTTAGGAGGCGAGCAGTTCTTC
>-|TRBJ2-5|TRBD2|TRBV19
CASSTDGAGGQETQYF
TGTGCCAGTAGCACCGATGGGGCGGGAGGCCAAGAGACCCAGTACTTC
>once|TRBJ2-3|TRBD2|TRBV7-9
CASNPARASGRDTQYF
TGTGCCAGCAACCCGGCTCGAGCTAGCGGGAGGGATACGCAGTATTTT
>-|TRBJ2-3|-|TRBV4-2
CASSQGLGRADTQYF
TGTGCCAGCAGCCAAGGACTAGGTAGGGCAGATACGCAGTATTTT
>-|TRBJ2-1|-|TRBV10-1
CASSGQLSYNEQFF
TGCGCCAGCAGCGGACAGTTGTCCTACAATGAGCAGTTCTTC
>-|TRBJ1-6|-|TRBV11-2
CASRGLAYNSPLHF
TGTGCCAGCCGAGGGCTGGCCTATAATTCACCCCTCCACTTT
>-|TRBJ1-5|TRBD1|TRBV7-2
CASSLNKGAAYQPQHF
TGTGCCAGCAGCTTAAATAAGGGGGCTGCTTATCAGCCCCAGCATTTT
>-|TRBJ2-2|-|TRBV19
CASSIRGTGELFF
TGTGCCAGTAGTATTCGGGGCACCGGGGAGCTGTTTTTT
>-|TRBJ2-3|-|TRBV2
CASSVVAALAGTQYF
TGTGCCAGCAGTGTTGTAGCGGCCCTGGCGGGTACGCAGTATTTT
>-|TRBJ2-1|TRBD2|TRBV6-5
CASTGLAGDVQFF
TGTGCCAGCACGGGACTAGCGGGAGACGTGCAGTTCTTC
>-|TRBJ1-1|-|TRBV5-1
CASSGGAQGEAFF
TGCGCCAGCAGCGGCGGGGCGCAAGGTGAAGCTTTCTTT
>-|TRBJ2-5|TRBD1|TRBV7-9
CASSLRQGKETQYF
TGTGCCAGCAGCTTGAGACAGGGGAAGGAGACCCAGTACTTC
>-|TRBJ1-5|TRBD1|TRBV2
CASSSDRDQPQHF
TGTGCCAGCAGTTCCGACAGGGATCAGCCCCAGCATTTT
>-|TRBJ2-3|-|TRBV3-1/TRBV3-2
CASSLAGGPDTQYF
TGTGCCAGCAGCCTGGCCGGGGGGCCAGATACGCAGTATTTT
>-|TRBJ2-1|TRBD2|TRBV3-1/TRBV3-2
CASSQSGGATDEQFF
TGTGCCAGCAGCCAAAGCGGGGGGGCCACGGATGAGCAGTTCTTC
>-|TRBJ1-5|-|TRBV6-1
CASSERAGRNQPQHF
TGTGCCAGCAGTGAAAGGGCAGGGCGCAATCAGCCCCAGCATTTT
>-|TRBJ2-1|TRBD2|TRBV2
CASSAGGPSYNEQFF
TGTGCCAGCAGCGCGGGAGGTCCTTCCTACAATGAGCAGTTCTTC
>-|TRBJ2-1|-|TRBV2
CASSEAYKGEEQFF
TGTGCCAGCAGTGAAGCCTATAAGGGAGAGGAGCAGTTCTTC
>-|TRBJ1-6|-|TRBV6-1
CASSERRGGSYNSPLHF
TGTGCCAGCAGTGAAAGGCGGGGGGGGTCCTATAATTCACCCCTCCACTTT
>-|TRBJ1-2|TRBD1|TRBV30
CAWSPEGQGVGYTF
TGTGCCTGGAGTCCGGAAGGACAGGGGGTTGGCTACACCTTC
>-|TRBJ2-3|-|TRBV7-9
CASSPRTEGRTDTQYF
TGTGCCAGCAGCCCCCGGACAGAGGGGCGCACAGATACGCAGTATTTT